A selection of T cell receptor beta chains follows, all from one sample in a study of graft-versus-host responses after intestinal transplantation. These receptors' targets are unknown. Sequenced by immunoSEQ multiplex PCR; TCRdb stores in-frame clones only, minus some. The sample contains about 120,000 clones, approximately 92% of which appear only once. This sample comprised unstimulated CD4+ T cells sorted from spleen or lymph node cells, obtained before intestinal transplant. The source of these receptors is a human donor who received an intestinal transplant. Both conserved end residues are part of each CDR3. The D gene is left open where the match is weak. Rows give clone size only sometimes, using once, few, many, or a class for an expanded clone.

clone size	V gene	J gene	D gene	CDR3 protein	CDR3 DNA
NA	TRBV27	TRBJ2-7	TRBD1	CASSRLGTGVHEQYF	TGTGCCAGCAGTAGACTTGGGACAGGGGTCCACGAGCAGTACTTC
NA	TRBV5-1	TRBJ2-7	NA	CASSLTPGDSDSYF	TGCGCCAGCAGCTTGACGCCGGGAGATTCAGACTCGTACTTC
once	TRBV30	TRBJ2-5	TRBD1	CAWSRDSFGETQYF	TGTGCCTGGAGTCGGGACAGCTTCGGAGAGACCCAGTACTTC
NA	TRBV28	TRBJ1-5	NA	CASSSPGTSGVPQHF	TGTGCCAGCAGTTCGCCAGGGACATCGGGGGTGCCCCAGCATTTT
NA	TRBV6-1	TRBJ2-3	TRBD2	CASVAGGTDTQYF	TGTGCCAGTGTAGCGGGCGGCACAGATACGCAGTATTTT
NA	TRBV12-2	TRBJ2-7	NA	CASRLTQGPYEQYF	TGTGCAAGTCGCTTAACACAGGGACCCTACGAGCAGTACTTC
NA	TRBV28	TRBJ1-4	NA	CATTPWGLTREKLFF	TGTGCCACCACCCCGTGGGGCCTAACCCGGGAAAAACTGTTTTTT
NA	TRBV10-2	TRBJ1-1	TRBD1	CASRELTGGDTEAFF	TGCGCCAGCAGAGAACTGACAGGGGGGGACACTGAAGCTTTCTTT
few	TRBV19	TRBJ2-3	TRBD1	CASSKGQGPTDTQYF	TGTGCCAGTAGTAAGGGACAGGGGCCAACAGATACGCAGTATTTT
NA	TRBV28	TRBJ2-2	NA	CASSYLRGWSTGELFF	TGTGCCAGCAGTTACCTGAGAGGGTGGAGCACCGGGGAGCTGTTTTTT
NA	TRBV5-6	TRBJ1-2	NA	CASSLPEAAGYTF	TGTGCCAGCAGCTTGCCGGAAGCAGCTGGCTACACCTTC
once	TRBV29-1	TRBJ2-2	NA	CSVEQNANTGELFF	TGCAGCGTTGAACAGAACGCGAACACCGGGGAGCTGTTTTTT
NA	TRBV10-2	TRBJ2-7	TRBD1	CASSPTGVRYEQYF	TGCGCCAGCAGCCCGACAGGGGTAAGGTACGAGCAGTACTTC
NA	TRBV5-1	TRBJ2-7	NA	CASSLHSDYEQYF	TGCGCCAGCAGCTTACATAGCGACTACGAGCAGTACTTC
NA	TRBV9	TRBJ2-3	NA	CASSVAALGADTQYF	TGTGCCAGCAGCGTAGCTGCCTTAGGTGCAGATACGCAGTATTTT
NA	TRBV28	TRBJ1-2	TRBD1	CASSLLGTVIYGYTF	TGTGCCAGCAGTTTATTAGGGACAGTTATTTATGGCTACACCTTC
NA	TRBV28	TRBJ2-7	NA	CASMEGTGEQYF	TGTGCCAGCATGGAGGGGACTGGGGAGCAGTACTTC
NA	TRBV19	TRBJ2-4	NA	CASSAVVQGMAKNIQYF	TGTGCCAGTAGTGCCGTGGTCCAGGGTATGGCCAAAAACATTCAGTACTTC
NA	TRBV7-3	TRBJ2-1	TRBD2	CASSPSSGSYNEQFF	TGTGCCAGCAGCCCTTCTAGCGGTTCCTACAATGAGCAGTTCTTC
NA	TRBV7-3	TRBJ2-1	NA	CASSLTERPLDEQFF	TGTGCCAGCAGCTTAACGGAACGGCCTCTGGATGAGCAGTTCTTC
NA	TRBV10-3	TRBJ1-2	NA	CATGTASPSYGYTF	TGTGCCACCGGGACGGCCTCTCCCTCCTATGGCTACACCTTC
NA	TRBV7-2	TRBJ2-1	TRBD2	CASSLVGTRYNEQFF	TGTGCCAGCAGCTTGGTGGGGACTAGATACAATGAGCAGTTCTTC
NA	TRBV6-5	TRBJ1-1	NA	CASSPDPLRTEAFF	TGTGCCAGCAGCCCGGACCCGTTGCGCACTGAAGCTTTCTTT
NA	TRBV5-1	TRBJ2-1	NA	CASHLGPANNEQFF	TGCGCCAGCCATCTGGGGCCAGCTAACAATGAGCAGTTCTTC
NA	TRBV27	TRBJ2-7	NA	CASTSAVGKSYEQYF	TGTGCCAGCACCTCCGCGGTGGGTAAGTCCTACGAGCAGTACTTC
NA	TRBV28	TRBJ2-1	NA	CASSPGRRLGFF	TGTGCCAGCAGTCCAGGACGGAGGTTAGGGTTCTTC
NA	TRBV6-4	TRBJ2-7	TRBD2	CASSELGLAGLLLEQYF	TGTGCCAGCAGTGAGCTTGGACTAGCGGGCTTGCTACTCGAGCAGTACTTC
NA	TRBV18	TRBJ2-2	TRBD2	CASSPRTGRDTGELFF	TGTGCCAGCTCACCAAGGACGGGGAGGGACACCGGGGAGCTGTTTTTT
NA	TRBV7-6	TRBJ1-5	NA	CASSSLNQPQHF	TGTGCCAGCAGCTCTCTCAATCAGCCCCAGCATTTT
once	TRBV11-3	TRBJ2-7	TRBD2	CASSPSGDAYEQYF	TGTGCCAGCAGCCCTAGCGGGGATGCCTACGAGCAGTACTTC
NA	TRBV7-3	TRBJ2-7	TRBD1	CASSLGGRGREQYF	TGTGCCAGCAGCTTAGGAGGCAGGGGGCGCGAGCAGTACTTC
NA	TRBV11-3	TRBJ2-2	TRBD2	CASSSSSGRARELFF	TGTGCCAGCAGCTCGTCTAGCGGGAGGGCCCGGGAGCTGTTTTTT
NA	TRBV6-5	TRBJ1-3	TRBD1	CASRQPPGQGNTIYF	TGTGCCAGCAGACAACCTCCGGGACAGGGGAACACCATATATTTT
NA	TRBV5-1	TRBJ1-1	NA	CASKLTFQYQVNTEAFF	TGCGCCAGCAAGTTGACTTTCCAGTATCAGGTGAACACTGAAGCTTTCTTT
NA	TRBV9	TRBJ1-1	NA	CASSPSRTAMNTEAFF	TGTGCCAGCAGCCCCTCCAGGACAGCCATGAACACTGAAGCTTTCTTT
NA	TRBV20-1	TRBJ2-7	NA	CSAPSWGEQYF	TGCAGTGCTCCCTCTTGGGGCGAGCAGTACTTC
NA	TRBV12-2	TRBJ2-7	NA	CASRLGGAGRRTYEQYF	TGTGCAAGTCGCTTAGGGGGGGCGGGGCGGAGGACCTACGAGCAGTACTTC
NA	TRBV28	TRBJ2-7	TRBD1	CASSRQGYEQYF	TGTGCCAGCAGTAGACAGGGCTACGAGCAGTACTTC
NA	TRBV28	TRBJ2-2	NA	CGVGIRAGELFF	TGTGGAGTGGGGATCCGGGCCGGGGAGCTGTTTTTT
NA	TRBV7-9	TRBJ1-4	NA	CASSFKRATNEKLFF	TGTGCCAGCAGCTTTAAGCGTGCAACTAATGAAAAACTGTTTTTT
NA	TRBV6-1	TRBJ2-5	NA	CASRKVDTQYF	TGTGCCAGCAGGAAGGTAGATACCCAGTACTTC
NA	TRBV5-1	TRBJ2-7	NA	CASRTDRSYEQYF	TGCGCCAGCCGGACGGATCGCTCCTACGAGCAGTACTTC
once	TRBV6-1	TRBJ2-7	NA	CASRPTASYEQYF	TGTGCCAGCAGGCCGACAGCCTCCTACGAGCAGTACTTC
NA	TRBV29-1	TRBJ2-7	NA	CSVVLVGGFDEQYF	TGCAGCGTTGTCTTGGTGGGGGGATTCGACGAGCAGTACTTC